This TCR beta chain was captured in a study of tumor and adjacent non-tumor tissue in lung cancer. The CDR3 has 14 amino acids. The germline V gene has CDR1 SGHRS and CDR2 YFSETQ. Trimming removed 4 bases at V and 9 bases at J, with 14 bases between. TCRbeta libraries were built with three rounds of nested PCR, modified from ARM-PCR. TCRdb independently ran MiXCR on the multiplex PCR reads; one entry per CDR3 protein. This sample has tens of thousands of distinct CDR3 sequences; over 60% occur once, and the top ten carry 40%. No cell sorting was done before RNA was extracted from the tissue. Distant lung tissue was collected more than 3 cm away from the tumor edge. For this clonotype: A much larger clone lies a single base off, so this may be a read error.

The chain couples TRBV5-1 to TRBJ1-6; the D is unclear. This receptor was obtained from a man between 65 and 85 years old with non-small cell lung cancer. Sequenced: distant non-tumor lung tissue. In nucleotides, the CDR3 is TGCGCCAGCAGCCTGGGTCTATGGGGTTCACCCCTCCACTTT. This sequence encodes CASSLGLWGSPLHF.